One and the same sample provided the 23 T cell receptor beta chains below, sequenced in a study of control samples from healthy donors and cancer patients. The method was immunoSEQ multiplex PCR; TCRdb's version includes in-frame clones alone and lacks a portion of them. Seen here are about 100,000 clones, roughly 90% observed once, and the top ten hold around 2.8%. The specimen sequenced was blood. Every receptor here comes from a human donor in good health. The donor label of this sample is uncertain.

J is TRBJ1-2 and V is TRBV2, with unresolved D. V was shortened by 3 bases and J by 0 bases, with 5 bases between the two germline ends. In germline, CDR1 is SNHLY, CDR2 FYNNEI. The CDR3 sequence is 13 residues long. CDR3 sequence reads: CASSEWANYGYTF. CDR3 nucleotides: TGTGCCAGCAGTGAGTGGGCTAACTATGGCTACACCTTC.

This clone has only a few counts. This chain connects TRBV24-1 to TRBJ1-1; D is possibly TRBD1 (6 bases). Trimming removed 6 bases at V and 1 base at J, with 8 bases between. CDR1 and CDR2 from the germline V gene are KGHDR and SFDVKD. This CDR3 has 13 amino acids. CDR3 sequence: CATSKGENTEAFF. For the CDR3, the DNA is TGTGCCACCAGTAAGGGGGAGAACACTGAAGCTTTCTTT.

The V call is TRBV18, the J call TRBJ1-6; D not resolved. The CDR3 extends over 14 amino acids. V dropped 4 bases and J dropped 10 bases, with 14 bases sitting between them. CDR1 is KGHSH, CDR2 LQKENI, per germline. The CDR3: CASSRKTIESPLHF. The CDR3 nucleotides read TGTGCCAGCTCACGAAAGACCATCGAATCACCCCTCCACTTT. The complete variable domain, with remaining parts taken from reference TRBV18 and TRBJ1-6, reads NAGVMQNPRHLVRRRGQEARLRCSPMKGHSHVYWYRQLPEEGLKFMVYLQKENIIDESGMPKERFSAEFPKEGPSILRIQQVVRGDSAAYFCASSRKTIESPLHFGNGTRLTVT.

The chain carries TRBV2 and TRBJ1-1; tentatively, D is TRBD1 (6 bases). The V gene's germline CDR1 is SNHLY and CDR2 FYNNEI. The germline V and J ends were trimmed by 8 bases and 11 bases, with 21 bases remaining between them. The CDR3 extends over 13 amino acids. Here the CDR3 reads CASSRDTLSAAFF. Written as DNA, the CDR3 is TGTGCCAGCTCGCGGGACACCCTCTCGGCGGCTTTCTTT. The full variable domain, in which reference TRBV2 and TRBJ1-1 provide the parts outside the CDR3, is EPEVTQTPSHQVTQMGQEVILRCVPISNHLYFYWYRQILGQKVEFLVSFYNNEISEKSEIFDDQFSVERPDGSNFTLKIRSTKLEDSAMYFCASSRDTLSAAFFGQGTRLTVV.

V is TRBV7-8 and J is TRBJ2-5, with 10 bases fitting TRBD1. Trimming removed 0 bases from V and 2 bases from J; junction bases left unmatched: 3. The length of the CDR3 is 16 residues. Per the germline V gene, CDR1 is SGHVS and CDR2 is FQNEAQ. The CDR3 here is CASSLAGTGAQETQYF. CDR3 DNA sequence: TGTGCCAGCAGCTTAGCCGGGACAGGGGCTCAAGAGACCCAGTACTTC.

This clone appeared a single time. This chain uses TRBV24-1 with TRBJ2-3, with 10 bases that match TRBD1. Trimming cost V 0 bases and J 5 bases; bases outside gene matches: 4. This CDR3 has 16 residues. Germline-derived CDR1 and CDR2 are KGHDR and SFDVKD. The CDR3 region has the DNA TGTGCCACCAGTGATTTGGGGGACAGGGGCGTAGATACGCAGTATTTT. Its translation: CATSDLGDRGVDTQYF.

The DNA of the CDR3 is TGTGCCAGTAGTATAGACAGGACAGGGGGCGGACAGCCCCAGCATTTT. Its protein product is CASSIDRTGGGQPQHF. V gene TRBV19 combines with J gene TRBJ1-5; TRBD1 agrees at 11 bases. The CDR3 sequence is 16 residues long. V shed 0 bases and J 7 bases; nucleotides not matched to a gene: 5. The germline gives CDR1 LNHDA, CDR2 SQIVND (reference sequence).

V is TRBV19 and J is TRBJ1-6, with D possibly TRBD1 on 5 matching bases. V was shortened by 1 base and J by 10 bases, with 8 bases between the two germline ends. Germline-derived CDR1 and CDR2 are LNHDA and SQIVND (reference sequence). This CDR3 contains 13 residues. CDR3 nucleotides: TGTGCCAGTAGTATAGTCCGGGACTCACCCCTCCACTTT. It translates to CASSIVRDSPLHF.

V gene TRBV2 combines with J gene TRBJ1-2; no firm D call. Germline V gives CDR1 SNHLY, CDR2 FYNNEI. The germline V and J ends were trimmed by 3 bases and 1 base, with 6 bases remaining between them. The CDR3 has 13 residues. The CDR3: CASSEQDNYGYTF. In DNA form, the CDR3 reads TGTGCCAGCAGTGAGCAGGATAACTATGGCTACACCTTC.

The gene calls are TRBV3-1 (or the pseudogene TRBV3-2) and TRBJ1-6; D is perhaps TRBD1 (6 bases). There are 16 residues in the CDR3. Looked up from germline, CDR1 is LGHDT and CDR2 is YNNKEL (reference sequence). Trimming shortened V by 0 bases and J by 4 bases, and 10 bases separated the two germline ends. CDR3 DNA sequence: TGTGCCAGCAGCCAAGAGGGCCAGGGGTATAATTCACCCCTCCACTTT. It is translated as CASSQEGQGYNSPLHF.

The chain recombines TRBV14 with TRBJ1-2; D gene unclear. The CDR3 has 13 residues. The germline V gene has CDR1 SGHDN and CDR2 FVKESK. Trimming pared 1 base from V and 4 bases from J, leaving 7 bases between. CDR3 sequence reads: CASSQVAAYGYTF. The CDR3 DNA reads as TGTGCCAGCAGCCAAGTCGCGGCCTATGGCTACACCTTC. The full variable domain, rest sourced from reference TRBV14 and TRBJ1-2, is EAGVTQFPSHSVIEKGQTVTLRCDPISGHDNLYWYRRVMGKEIKFLLHFVKESKQDESGMPNNRFLAERTGGTYSTLKVQPAELEDSGVYFCASSQVAAYGYTFGSGTRLTVV.

This clone is a singleton in its sample. The chain is built from TRBV2 and TRBJ1-1; no clear D gene. This CDR3 has 17 amino acids. V was trimmed by 2 bases and J by 6 bases, leaving 22 bases between them. Germline values: CDR1 SNHLY, CDR2 FYNNEI. CDR3 nucleotide sequence: TGTGCCAGCAGTGAAAAGATCGGGAGGCAGATTCTCCCTGAAGCTTTCTTT. Its translation is CASSEKIGRQILPEAFF. Full variable domain (remainder filled in from reference TRBV2 and TRBJ1-1): EPEVTQTPSHQVTQMGQEVILRCVPISNHLYFYWYRQILGQKVEFLVSFYNNEISEKSEIFDDQFSVERPDGSNFTLKIRSTKLEDSAMYFCASSEKIGRQILPEAFFGQGTRLTVV.

The CDR3 reads CASSQVGQNYGYTF. CDR3 DNA: TGTGCCAGCAGCCAAGTAGGACAGAACTATGGCTACACCTTC. The genes are TRBV3-1 (or the pseudogene TRBV3-2) and TRBJ1-2; D perhaps matches TRBD1 (6 bases). V lost 1 base and J lost 2, with 8 bases in between. CDR1 and CDR2 (germline): LGHDT, YNNKEL (reference sequence). CDR3 length equals 14 residues.

V is TRBV2 and J is TRBJ2-1, with D uncertain. The V end lost 6 bases, the J end lost 5 bases, and 11 bases lay between the germline ends. CDR1 and CDR2 from the germline V gene are SNHLY and FYNNEI. This CDR3 spans 13 amino acids. CDR3 residues: CASSPLRNNEQFF. The DNA for the CDR3 is TGTGCCAGCAGCCCTCTCCGGAACAATGAGCAGTTCTTC.

The chain combines TRBV7-2 with TRBJ2-2; the D gene is possibly TRBD2 (6 bases). Germline assignment: CDR1 SGHTA and CDR2 FQGNSA. V lost 3 bases, J lost 6 bases, and 11 bases lay in between. The length of the CDR3 is 14 residues. CDR3 bases: TGTGCCAGCAGCTTCGGGGGTTCCGCCGGGGAGCTGTTTTTT. This encodes CASSFGGSAGELFF. The variable domain in full, completed from reference TRBV7-2 and TRBJ2-2, reads GAGVSQSPSNKVTEKGKDVELRCDPISGHTALYWYRQSLGQGLEFLIYFQGNSAPDKSGLPSDRFSAERTGGSVSTLTIQRTQQEDSAVYLCASSFGGSAGELFFGEGSRLTVL.

In this sample, this clone turned up once. The chain links TRBV12-3 or TRBV12-4 to TRBJ1-2; possible D gene TRBD1, 5 bases. Trimming took 4 bases from V and 5 from J, leaving 8 bases between them. The CDR3 spans 12 residues. Here the CDR3 DNA reads TGTGCCAGCAGTTACAGGAATTATGGCTACACCTTC. Amino acids: CASSYRNYGYTF.

J is TRBJ2-1 and V is TRBV11-2, with 9 nucleotides matching TRBD1. The CDR3 totals 16 residues. Germline assignment: CDR1 SGHAT and CDR2 FQNNGV. With 5 bases clipped from V and 10 bases from J, the junction kept 15 bases outside the gene matches. For the CDR3, the DNA is TGTGCCAGCAGCCCCCTAGTTGGGACAGGGTCAGGAGAGCAGTTCTTC. Translation: CASSPLVGTGSGEQFF.

The rearrangement uses TRBV29-1 and TRBJ1-2, with D unclear. The CDR3 spans 11 residues. Germline lookup yields CDR1 SQVTM and CDR2 ANQGSEA. V gave up 2 bases and J gave up 4 bases, with 5 bases separating them. CDR3 residues: CSVEKGYGYTF. The CDR3 bases are TGCAGCGTTGAAAAAGGCTATGGCTACACCTTC.

This chain connects TRBV30 to TRBJ1-1; 8 positions match TRBD1. V lost 3 bases to trimming and J lost 6 bases; unmatched junction nucleotides: 3. Germline V gene sequence: CDR1 GTSNPN, CDR2 SVGIG (reference sequence). The CDR3 covers 12 residues. In nucleotides, the CDR3 is TGTGCCTGGAGCAGGGGGCATTCTGAAGCTTTCTTT. Amino acid sequence: CAWSRGHSEAFF.

The chain joins TRBV6-2 or TRBV6-3 to TRBJ1-2; possibly TRBD1 for D (5 bases). Germline lookup yields CDR1 MNHEY and CDR2 SVGEGT. The CDR3 sequence is 12 residues long. V dropped 5 bases and J dropped 4 bases, with 8 bases sitting between them. The CDR3: CASSTGAYGYTF. The DNA of the CDR3 is TGTGCCAGCAGTACCGGGGCCTATGGCTACACCTTC.

The chain is built from TRBV5-4 and TRBJ2-7; possible D gene TRBD1, 5 bases. Germline V gene sequence: CDR1 SGHNT, CDR2 YYREEE (reference sequence). V was clipped by 0 bases and J by 6 bases, with 19 bases between them. The CDR3 length is 16 residues. CDR3 loop: CASSLGVQVSFREQYF. The CDR3 nucleotides read TGTGCCAGCAGCTTGGGGGTACAGGTTTCCTTCCGCGAGCAGTACTTC.

The V and J genes are TRBV12-3 or TRBV12-4 and TRBJ1-2; unclear D gene. There are 11 residues in the CDR3. Between the trimmed V and J ends, which lost 7 bases and 7 bases, there was a span of 10 bases. This chain's CDR3 is CASTPSGGYTF. The CDR3 coding sequence is TGTGCCAGCACTCCTAGCGGTGGCTACACCTTC.

The J gene is TRBJ1-5, the V gene TRBV19; D is ambiguous. Germline V CDR1 and CDR2: LNHDA, SQIVND (reference sequence). The CDR3 covers 13 residues. V lost 3 bases to trimming and J lost 1 base, with 4 bases between them. The CDR3 loop reads CASSMGSNQPQHF. Written as DNA, the CDR3 is TGTGCCAGTAGTATGGGCAGCAATCAGCCCCAGCATTTT.